Listed below are T cell receptor beta chains from one sample, sequenced in a study of blood T cell repertoires in COVID-19. TCRdb keeps only in-frame clones here, not all; method: immunoSEQ multiplex PCR. Among some 290,000 clones listed, 85% to 90% were seen once. Specimen: peripheral blood. The receptors shown here come from a woman aged 25 to 39 with COVID-19, enrolled during active disease. Both conserved end residues are part of each CDR3. The order of the fields is clone size, D gene, V gene, J gene, CDR3 protein, CDR3 DNA. A D gene is named only where the DNA matches it firmly. Rows may omit the clone size; those that give it use once, few, many or a size class.

clone_size: NA
d_call: TRBD1
v_call: TRBV7-6
j_call: TRBJ1-4
cdr3_aa: CASSFAGGAANEKLFF
cdr3_nt: TGTGCCAGCAGCTTCGCAGGGGGCGCAGCTAATGAAAAACTGTTTTTT

clone_size: NA
d_call: NA
v_call: TRBV25-1
j_call: TRBJ1-6
cdr3_aa: CASSDAGLNSPLHF
cdr3_nt: TGTGCCAGCAGTGATGCAGGTCTAAATTCACCCCTCCACTTT

clone_size: NA
d_call: TRBD1
v_call: TRBV5-8
j_call: TRBJ2-3
cdr3_aa: CASSFMGQGGADTQYF
cdr3_nt: TGTGCCAGCAGCTTCATGGGACAGGGGGGGGCAGATACGCAGTATTTT

clone_size: NA
d_call: TRBD2
v_call: TRBV29-1
j_call: TRBJ2-3
cdr3_aa: CSVMALGLAGVEDTQYF
cdr3_nt: TGCAGCGTTATGGCGCTTGGGCTAGCGGGGGTCGAAGATACGCAGTATTTT

clone_size: NA
d_call: NA
v_call: TRBV12-5
j_call: TRBJ1-1
cdr3_aa: CASGWRAGTEAFF
cdr3_nt: TGTGCTAGTGGTTGGAGGGCGGGAACTGAAGCTTTCTTT

clone_size: NA
d_call: NA
v_call: TRBV7-2
j_call: TRBJ2-3
cdr3_aa: CASSLMRGGGNTDTQYF
cdr3_nt: TGTGCCAGCAGCTTAATGAGGGGAGGAGGGAACACAGATACGCAGTATTTT

clone_size: NA
d_call: NA
v_call: TRBV7-9
j_call: TRBJ1-4
cdr3_aa: CASSPRGTTNEKLFF
cdr3_nt: TGTGCCAGCAGCCCCCGGGGGACAACTAATGAAAAACTGTTTTTT

clone_size: NA
d_call: TRBD2
v_call: TRBV28
j_call: TRBJ2-5
cdr3_aa: CASRTRQETQYF
cdr3_nt: TGTGCCTCCCGGACTAGGCAAGAGACCCAGTACTTC

clone_size: NA
d_call: NA
v_call: TRBV6-1
j_call: TRBJ1-2
cdr3_aa: CASSEGRGVLRYTF
cdr3_nt: TGTGCCAGCAGTGAAGGTAGAGGCGTCCTGCGCTACACCTTC

clone_size: NA
d_call: NA
v_call: TRBV5-6
j_call: TRBJ2-7
cdr3_aa: CASSFPSAYEQYF
cdr3_nt: TGTGCCAGCAGCTTCCCCAGCGCCTACGAGCAGTACTTC

clone_size: NA
d_call: NA
v_call: TRBV12-3/TRBV12-4
j_call: TRBJ1-1
cdr3_aa: CASSFTGNTEAFF
cdr3_nt: TGTGCCAGCAGTTTCACAGGAAACACTGAAGCTTTCTTT

clone_size: NA
d_call: TRBD1
v_call: TRBV7-8
j_call: TRBJ1-5
cdr3_aa: CASSLETGYQPQHF
cdr3_nt: TGTGCCAGCAGCTTAGAGACAGGGTATCAGCCCCAGCATTTT

clone_size: NA
d_call: NA
v_call: TRBV3-1/TRBV3-2
j_call: TRBJ2-3
cdr3_aa: CASSQTGSTDTQYF
cdr3_nt: TGTGCCAGCAGCCAGACGGGGAGCACAGATACGCAGTATTTT

clone_size: NA
d_call: TRBD1
v_call: TRBV7-2
j_call: TRBJ1-1
cdr3_aa: CASSRQGRTEAFF
cdr3_nt: TGTGCCAGCAGTAGACAGGGCCGCACTGAAGCTTTCTTT

clone_size: NA
d_call: NA
v_call: TRBV3-1/TRBV3-2
j_call: TRBJ1-1
cdr3_aa: CASSQATGNTEAFF
cdr3_nt: TGTGCCAGCAGCCAAGCAACAGGTAACACTGAAGCTTTCTTT

clone_size: NA
d_call: TRBD1
v_call: TRBV4-1
j_call: TRBJ1-1
cdr3_aa: CASSPIFRGPRRNTEAFF
cdr3_nt: TGCGCCAGCAGCCCCATTTTCAGGGGGCCGAGAAGGAACACTGAAGCTTTCTTT

clone_size: NA
d_call: TRBD2
v_call: TRBV5-1
j_call: TRBJ2-3
cdr3_aa: CASSFGSSGGTDTQYF
cdr3_nt: TGCGCCAGCAGCTTCGGTTCGAGCGGGGGGACAGATACGCAGTATTTT

clone_size: NA
d_call: TRBD1
v_call: TRBV30
j_call: TRBJ1-2
cdr3_aa: CAWRWGRGLDKHYGYTF
cdr3_nt: TGTGCCTGGAGGTGGGGCAGGGGGCTCGACAAGCACTATGGCTACACCTTC

clone_size: NA
d_call: TRBD2
v_call: TRBV19
j_call: TRBJ2-1
cdr3_aa: CASKARDGGALNEQFF
cdr3_nt: TGTGCCAGTAAGGCACGGGACGGGGGGGCCCTGAATGAGCAGTTCTTC

clone_size: NA
d_call: TRBD2
v_call: TRBV11-2
j_call: TRBJ2-5
cdr3_aa: CASSWTSGAGETQYF
cdr3_nt: TGTGCCAGCAGCTGGACTAGCGGGGCAGGAGAGACCCAGTACTTC

clone_size: NA
d_call: NA
v_call: TRBV11-3
j_call: TRBJ1-1
cdr3_aa: CASSSRGGTEAFF
cdr3_nt: TGTGCCAGCAGCTCCAGGGGCGGTACTGAAGCTTTCTTT

clone_size: few
d_call: NA
v_call: TRBV7-6
j_call: TRBJ1-3
cdr3_aa: CASSLGPPLSGNTIYF
cdr3_nt: TGTGCCAGCAGCTTAGGGCCCCCTCTCTCTGGAAACACCATATATTTT

clone_size: NA
d_call: NA
v_call: TRBV5-4
j_call: TRBJ2-7
cdr3_aa: CASSVQSGREQYF
cdr3_nt: TGTGCCAGCAGCGTGCAATCAGGGCGCGAGCAGTACTTC

clone_size: NA
d_call: TRBD1
v_call: TRBV19
j_call: TRBJ2-7
cdr3_aa: CASSPWTGDYEQYF
cdr3_nt: TGTGCCAGTAGTCCCTGGACAGGCGACTACGAGCAGTACTTC

clone_size: NA
d_call: TRBD2
v_call: TRBV28
j_call: TRBJ2-5
cdr3_aa: CAIGGIAETQYF
cdr3_nt: TGTGCCATCGGGGGGATCGCAGAGACCCAGTACTTC

clone_size: NA
d_call: TRBD1
v_call: TRBV5-4
j_call: TRBJ1-2
cdr3_aa: CASSPGQGYGYTF
cdr3_nt: TGTGCCAGCAGTCCCGGACAGGGTTATGGCTACACCTTC

clone_size: NA
d_call: NA
v_call: TRBV6-5
j_call: TRBJ2-7
cdr3_aa: CASSWMGLSYEQYF
cdr3_nt: TGTGCCAGCAGTTGGATGGGGCTCTCCTACGAGCAGTACTTC

clone_size: NA
d_call: NA
v_call: TRBV6-5
j_call: TRBJ1-3
cdr3_aa: CASSLGWGDGNTIYF
cdr3_nt: TGTGCCAGCAGTTTGGGTTGGGGAGATGGAAACACCATATATTTT

clone_size: NA
d_call: NA
v_call: TRBV19
j_call: TRBJ1-2
cdr3_aa: CASSTDRKNGYTF
cdr3_nt: TGTGCCAGTAGTACCGACAGGAAGAATGGCTACACCTTC

clone_size: NA
d_call: TRBD1
v_call: TRBV5-1
j_call: TRBJ1-1
cdr3_aa: CASSRRDRKNTEAFF
cdr3_nt: TGCGCCAGCAGCCGTCGGGACAGGAAGAACACTGAAGCTTTCTTT

clone_size: NA
d_call: NA
v_call: TRBV30
j_call: TRBJ1-1
cdr3_aa: CAWSGTAYEAFF
cdr3_nt: TGTGCCTGGAGTGGGACAGCCTATGAAGCTTTCTTT

clone_size: NA
d_call: NA
v_call: TRBV20-1
j_call: TRBJ1-2
cdr3_aa: CSASLPGIGGYTF
cdr3_nt: TGCAGTGCTAGTCTCCCCGGGATCGGGGGCTACACCTTC

clone_size: NA
d_call: NA
v_call: TRBV4-1
j_call: TRBJ1-2
cdr3_aa: CASSQAGAYGYTF
cdr3_nt: TGCGCCAGCAGCCAAGCTGGTGCGTATGGCTACACCTTC

clone_size: NA
d_call: NA
v_call: TRBV6-5
j_call: TRBJ2-7
cdr3_aa: CASEDTKPNYEQYF
cdr3_nt: TGTGCCAGCGAGGACACAAAACCCAACTACGAGCAGTACTTC

clone_size: NA
d_call: TRBD1
v_call: TRBV6-1
j_call: TRBJ2-7
cdr3_aa: CASSETYRGWGEQYF
cdr3_nt: TGTGCCAGCAGTGAAACATACAGGGGTTGGGGCGAGCAGTACTTC

clone_size: NA
d_call: TRBD1
v_call: TRBV5-1
j_call: TRBJ1-1
cdr3_aa: CASSLEDQGGLDTEAFF
cdr3_nt: TGCGCCAGCAGCTTAGAGGACCAAGGGGGCTTGGACACTGAAGCTTTCTTT

clone_size: NA
d_call: NA
v_call: TRBV25-1
j_call: TRBJ1-4
cdr3_aa: CASSEYEGQINEKLFF
cdr3_nt: TGTGCCAGCAGTGAATATGAGGGACAAATTAATGAAAAACTGTTTTTT

clone_size: NA
d_call: NA
v_call: TRBV29-1
j_call: TRBJ2-7
cdr3_aa: CSVTRGYEQYF
cdr3_nt: TGCAGCGTGACCAGGGGCTACGAGCAGTACTTC

clone_size: NA
d_call: NA
v_call: TRBV6-1
j_call: TRBJ1-2
cdr3_aa: CASSDLVGTPIFYGYTF
cdr3_nt: TGTGCCAGCAGTGATCTGGTAGGGACACCTATCTTCTATGGCTACACCTTC